The T cell receptor (beta chain) described here comes from a study of blood T cell repertoires in COVID-19. Study-level information: COVID-19 samples, acute and convalescent, were from the United States, Italy and Spain. Nucleic acid was either cDNA or gDNA, and it came from T cells, B-cell-depleted T cells, or PBMCs.

Original methodology: Quantification of nucleated cells was approximated via reference gene primer amplification. Libraries were prepared by immunoSEQ multiplex PCR; TCRdb keeps only in-frame clonotypes and omits some of them. The DNA was the basis for D and trimming; V, J and clone size are from that table. The sample has around 280,000 clones, roughly nine tenths seen once. Recruited during active infection, patients (from Seattle) were subsequently followed longitudinally. Germline loops: CDR1 SGHDT, CDR2 YYEEEE. V lost 4 bases and J lost 6; bases outside the gene matches: 10. This CDR3 has 16 residues.

The receptor comes from a woman aged 30 to 39 with COVID-19, enrolled during active disease. The sequencing input was peripheral blood. The chain is built from TRBV5-6 and TRBJ2-2; 9 bases are a match to TRBD1. This chain's CDR3 is CASSPLRYRGPGELFF. The CDR3 nucleotides are TGTGCCAGCAGCCCGCTTAGGTACAGGGGGCCCGGGGAGCTGTTTTTT.